This T cell receptor beta chain was profiled in a study of blood T cell repertoires in COVID-19. Study information: T cells, B-cell-depleted T cells, or PBMCs provided the cDNA or gDNA that served as material.

Measured with immunoSEQ multiplex PCR; TCRdb has only the in-frame clones, and not every one. The sample lists tens of thousands of clones, more than 75% seen once, with around 9.9% in the top ten. The CDR3 sequence is 16 residues long. Per the germline V gene, CDR1 is SGDLS and CDR2 is YYNGEE. V shed 3 bases, J shed 6 bases, and the junction held 8 bases outside the gene matches. The clonotype was recovered from a man aged 70-80 years with active or convalescent COVID-19. The V and J genes are TRBV9 and TRBJ2-2, with 10 bases aligning to TRBD1. Sequencing was done on a sample of peripheral blood. The CDR3 DNA follows: TGTGCCAGCAGCGCACCGGGACAGGGGAGCGCCGGGGAGCTGTTTTTT. Residues: CASSAPGQGSAGELFF. The full variable domain, in which reference TRBV9 and TRBJ2-2 provide the parts outside the CDR3, is DSGVTQTPKHLITATGQRVTLRCSPRSGDLSVYWYQQSLDQGLQFLIQYYNGEERAKGNILERFSAQQFPDLHSELNLSSLELGDSALYFCASSAPGQGSAGELFFGEGSRLTVL.